The T cell receptor beta chain described here comes from a study of blood T cell repertoires in COVID-19. Overall study: T cells, B-cell-depleted T cells, or PBMCs provided the cDNA or gDNA that served as material.

The V and J ends lost 2 bases and 7 bases, in that order; junction bases with no gene match: 8. This CDR3 contains 15 residues. Germline CDR1 and CDR2: LGHDT and YNNKEL (reference sequence). In the original analysis: Reference gene primer amplification in the assay estimated nucleated cell counts. Data came from immunoSEQ multiplex PCR; TCRdb stores just in-frame clones and leaves some out. The DNA was the basis for D and trimming; V, J and clone size are from that table. Of under 200,000 clones listed, around four fifths are singletons. Study members were between about 18 and 95 years old and lived in approximately 25 US regions. What the recovered Cohort 3 donors had was two negative PCRs, clearance, or symptom resolution.

The specimen was PBMCs or T cells enriched from blood (not recorded which). V is TRBV3-1 (or the pseudogene TRBV3-2) and J is TRBJ1-3; 7 nucleotides match TRBD1. The clonotype originates from a woman between 55 and 75 years old who had recovered from COVID-19. CDR3 DNA sequence: TGTGCCAGCAGCCAACGGACAGGCGTAGGGAACACCATATATTTT. Protein: CASSQRTGVGNTIYF.